Presented here are 18 T cell receptor beta chains from one specimen sequenced in a study of Tregs in tolerant kidney transplant recipients (dated by TCRdb to the late 2010s). Preparation of the library involved the immunoSEQ multiplex PCR assay. TCRdb stores this immuneACCESS table with in-frame sequences only. Part of the clones is absent; in the studies checked, under half of the shortfall reflects unresolved V genes, and no reason is known for the rest. In this sample's table one finds 20,000 to 30,000 clones. The biggest ten clones account for roughly 3.7% of the sample. In light of the paper, this sample's time point label describes: 6 months after combined kidney and bone marrow transplant. Transplants used related donors with nonmyeloablative bone marrow transplantation; mixed chimerism was transient in the human trials. Sequencing used CD4+ T cells from blood (PBMCs), obtained 6 months after the transplant. The origin of the receptors is a human patient who received a combined kidney and bone marrow transplant. Some T cells may have been brought in with the graft after a transplant.

Turning to this clone: The CDR3 extends 3 residues past the end of the read, so its final part is completed from the germline J gene. The chain carries TRBV20-1 and TRBJ2-3, with TRBD1 identical over 11 bases. V lost 1 base and J lost 3; bases outside the gene matches: 3. The CDR3 consists of 15 residues. Germline V gene sequence: CDR1 DFQATT, CDR2 SNEGSKA (reference sequence). The DNA read from the CDR3 is TGCAGTGCTAGAGGAGGGACAGGGGGAACAGATACG. Translated, it gives CSARGGTGGTDT. The entire CDR3 protein is CSARGGTGGTDTQYF.

Notes on this clone: With the read ending 3 residues before the CDR3 end, the germline J gene is used to fill in that end. J is TRBJ2-3 and V is TRBV11-2; the D call may be TRBD1 or TRBD2 (5 bases each). From germline, CDR1 is SGHAT and CDR2 FQNNGV. Trimming took 6 bases from V and 8 from J, leaving 15 bases between them. The CDR3 covers 13 residues. The CDR3 here is CASRPRKGSTQYF. The DNA read from the CDR3 is TGTGCCAGCAGGCCCAGGAAGGGGAGTACG.

This CDR3 reads CASSTTGSSGNTIYF. The sequenced CDR3 bases are TGCGCCAGCAGCACCACAGGGAGCTCTGGAAACACC. V and J are TRBV5-1 and TRBJ1-3; perhaps TRBD1 as D (6 bases). The read is 3 residues too short to cover the CDR3 end, so that end is filled in from the germline J gene. Trimming removed 4 bases at V and 0 bases at J, with 11 bases between. The CDR3 contains 15 residues. Germline assignment: CDR1 SGHRS and CDR2 YFSETQ.

The CDR3 bases that were read are TGTGCCAGCTCTATAAACCGAGGGAATGAG. It codes for CASSINRGNE. In full, the CDR3 reads CASSINRGNEQFF. The chain combines TRBV18 with TRBJ2-1; possible D gene TRBD2, 5 bases. The read falls 3 residues short of the CDR3 end, and the missing part is taken from the germline J gene. The CDR3 is 13 amino acids. Germline CDR1 KGHSH, CDR2 LQKENI. V was clipped by 6 bases and J by 7 bases, with 13 bases between them.

Details on this clone: The read falls 3 residues short of the CDR3 end, and the missing part is taken from the germline J gene. V is TRBV7-8 and J is TRBJ2-1; D perhaps matches TRBD2 (6 bases). Trimming left V 4 bases short and J 7 bases short, with 11 bases between. The length of the CDR3 is 13 residues. From germline, CDR1 is SGHVS and CDR2 FQNEAQ. The DNA read from the CDR3 is TGTGCCAGCAGCTCCTGGCGGGGTAATGAG. It specifies CASSSWRGNE. The CDR3 as a whole reads CASSSWRGNEQFF. The entire variable domain, with the rest obtained from reference TRBV7-8 and TRBJ2-1, is as follows: GAGVSQSPRYKVAKRGQDVALRCDPISGHVSLFWYQQALGQGPEFLTYFQNEAQLDKSGLPSDRFFAERPEGSVSTLKIQRTQQEDSAVYLCASSSWRGNEQFFGPGTRLTVL.

The CDR3 spells CASSGRGKSSYNSPLHF. The covered CDR3 bases are TGTGCCAGCAGTGGGAGGGGGAAGAGCTCCTATAATTCACCC. The chain employs TRBV2 and TRBJ1-6, with TRBD1 as a possible D gene (6 bases). The read halts 3 residues ahead of the CDR3 end, with the missing end drawn from the germline J gene. Germline CDR1 reads SNHLY; CDR2 reads FYNNEI. CDR3 length: 17 amino acids. V shed 4 bases and J shed 0 bases, with 13 bases lying between them.

Concerning this clone itself: The read ends 3 residues before the CDR3 terminus; that terminus is restored from the germline J gene. The chain links TRBV19 to TRBJ2-2, with 8 bases fitting TRBD1. The CDR3 loop spans 15 amino acids. V shed 1 base and J 8 bases; nucleotides not matched to a gene: 6. Per the germline V gene, CDR1 is LNHDA and CDR2 is SQIVND (reference sequence). The part of the CDR3 DNA that was read is TGTGCCAGTAGTATAGGTCCCAGGGGGCGTGGGGAG. It yields the protein CASSIGPRGRGE. The full CDR3 protein reads CASSIGPRGRGELFF.

Details on this clone: The read terminates 3 residues ahead of where the CDR3 ends, so the germline J gene completes it. J is TRBJ1-6 and V is TRBV7-8; a possible D gene is TRBD1 (6 bases). The CDR3 has 14 residues. Germline loops: CDR1 SGHVS, CDR2 FQNEAQ. V was pared by 4 bases and J by 9 bases, with 13 bases between. Here the CDR3 reads CASSSTTGPSPLHF. CDR3 DNA (partial): TGTGCCAGCAGCTCTACGACAGGACCTTCACCC.

With regard to this clone: The read comes to an end 3 residues before the CDR3 does, leaving the germline J gene to fill in the end. The rearrangement joins TRBV30 to TRBJ1-1; possible D gene TRBD1, 5 bases. The germline V gene encodes CDR1 GTSNPN and CDR2 SVGIG (reference sequence). V gave up 2 bases and J gave up 3 bases, with 7 bases separating them. The CDR3 spans 12 residues. CDR3 DNA (partial): TGTGCCTGGAGTTGGGGGGACACTGAA. It yields the protein CAWSWGDTE. From start to end, the CDR3 is CAWSWGDTEAFF.

With regard to this clone: The CDR3 end lies 3 residues beyond the end of the read and is filled in from the germline J gene. The chain uses TRBV18 and TRBJ1-1; a possible D gene is TRBD1 (5 bases). Germline V CDR1 and CDR2: KGHSH, LQKENI. V shed 4 bases and J shed 1 base, with 10 bases lying between them. This CDR3 has 14 amino acids. The chain's CDR3 is CASSQGPGNTEAFF. CDR3 bases read: TGTGCCAGCTCACAGGGGCCAGGGAACACTGAA.

About this clone itself: The CDR3 goes on 3 residues after the read ends, and that part is filled in from the germline J gene. This chain uses TRBV30 with TRBJ2-7; TRBD2 agrees at 8 bases. Germline assignment: CDR1 GTSNPN and CDR2 SVGIG (reference sequence). J gave up 2 bases and V 3 bases, and 9 bases lay outside the gene matches. The CDR3 extends over 15 amino acids. This CDR3 reads CAWSGGRSETYEQYF. The part of the CDR3 DNA that was read is TGTGCCTGGAGCGGCGGGAGGTCGGAGACCTACGAG.

This CDR3 reads CASSATSGIRYEQYF. The covered CDR3 bases are TGTGCCAGCAGCGCTACTAGCGGGATACGCTACGAG. The chain combines TRBV7-2 with TRBJ2-7, with 10 bases identical to TRBD2. The read ends 3 residues early relative to the CDR3; the germline J gene fills the gap. This CDR3 spans 15 amino acids. The V and J ends lost 5 bases and 3 bases, in that order; junction bases with no gene match: 7. Germline V lookup: CDR1 SGHTA, CDR2 FQGNSA.

As to this clone: Read sequence stops 3 residues before the CDR3 end, and the germline J gene provides the missing end. The chain recombines TRBV7-2 with TRBJ1-2; D perhaps matches TRBD1 (6 bases). Germline CDR1 and CDR2: SGHTA and FQGNSA. V lost 5 bases and J 2 bases, leaving 9 bases between the germline ends. The CDR3 sequence is 13 residues long. Partial CDR3 DNA: TGTGCCAGCAGCCCAGACAGGAACTATGGC. Translating gives CASSPDRNYG. The complete CDR3 sequence is CASSPDRNYGYTF. Drawing the rest from reference TRBV7-2 and TRBJ1-2, the complete variable domain is GAGVSQSPSNKVTEKGKDVELRCDPISGHTALYWYRQSLGQGLEFLIYFQGNSAPDKSGLPSDRFSAERTGGSVSTLTIQRTQQEDSAVYLCASSPDRNYGYTFGSGTRLTVV.

By frequency, this clone registers medium-sized. The read terminates 3 residues before the CDR3 end, so the remaining end is supplied by the germline J gene. V gene TRBV20-1 combines with J gene TRBJ2-2; 10 nucleotides align to TRBD2. CDR1 is DFQATT, CDR2 SNEGSKA, per germline (reference sequence). V gave up 5 bases and J gave up 3 bases; unmatched junction bases: 0. The CDR3 covers 13 residues. The DNA read from the CDR3 is TGCAGTGCTGGGACTAGCGACACCGGGGAG. It is translated as CSAGTSDTGE. The entire CDR3 reads CSAGTSDTGELFF.

On this clone itself: The sequenced fragment ends 3 residues before the CDR3 boundary, so the rest is inferred from the germline J gene. The rearrangement uses TRBV10-3 and TRBJ2-7, with TRBD1 matching 8 bases. After removal of 1 base from V and 2 bases from J, the junction contained 4 bases not matched to a gene. The germline V gene has CDR1 ENHRY and CDR2 SYGVKD. This CDR3 is built from 15 residues. CDR3: CAISELDRVTYEQYF. The CDR3 bases that were read are TGTGCCATCAGTGAGTTGGACAGGGTCACCTACGAG.

As concerns this clone: The CDR3 goes on 3 residues after the read ends, and that part is filled in from the germline J gene. The chain uses TRBV10-1 and TRBJ2-1; 8 bases are shared with TRBD1. This CDR3 comprises 15 residues. After removal of 3 bases from V and 9 bases from J, the junction contained 10 bases not matched to a gene. The germline V gene has CDR1 WNHNN and CDR2 SYGVQD (reference sequence). Partial CDR3 DNA: TGCGCCAGCAGTGACGGCGTCAGGGGGCAAGGTGAG. Its translation: CASSDGVRGQGE. The CDR3 in its entirety is CASSDGVRGQGEQFF.

To note about this clone: Sequencing ends 3 residues short of the CDR3 end; the germline J gene provides the rest. The rearrangement joins TRBV6-4 to TRBJ2-3; the match to TRBD1 covers 8 bases. The J segment lost 6 bases and the V segment lost 5 bases, leaving 7 bases of the junction unmatched. Germline loops: CDR1 MRHNA, CDR2 SNTAGT. The CDR3 extends over 14 amino acids. The CDR3 bases that were read are TGTGCCAGCAGTCCCGGACAGGGTTGGGATACG. The encoded protein is CASSPGQGWDT. The CDR3 reads in full as CASSPGQGWDTQYF.

With respect to this clone: Coverage ceases 3 residues before the CDR3 finishes, and the germline J gene fills in the end. The rearrangement uses TRBV5-1 and TRBJ1-6; the D is unclear. Germline loops: CDR1 SGHRS, CDR2 YFSETQ. Trimming stripped 0 bases from V and 7 bases from J, with 8 bases between. The CDR3 covers 14 residues. The CDR3 bases that were read are TGCGCCAGCAGCTTGGTTCAGGAGAATTCACCC. This translates into CASSLVQENSP. The entire CDR3 reads CASSLVQENSPLHF. The complete variable domain, with remaining parts taken from reference TRBV5-1 and TRBJ1-6, reads KAGVTQTPRYLIKTRGQQVTLSCSPISGHRSVSWYQQTPGQGLQFLFEYFSETQRNKGNFPGRFSGRQFSNSRSEMNVSTLELGDSALYLCASSLVQENSPLHFGNGTRLTVT.